One and the same sample provided the 28 T cell receptor beta chains below, sequenced in a study of T cell repertoires in cytomegalovirus infection. TCRdb re-called the reads through MiXCR, storing one row per CDR3 protein. This sample carries under 250,000 distinct CDR3 sequences, approximately 7% of them seen once, and the ten largest clones take around 6.9%. Sequenced input: PBMCs. The source is a human donor in good health (CMV status not recorded). Some clones in this sample may be carry-over from other donors' samples.

This clonotype was seen ten or more times. The chain joins TRBV7-2 to TRBJ2-3, with 10 nucleotides matching TRBD2. The length of the CDR3 is 16 residues. Per the germline V gene, CDR1 is SGHTA and CDR2 is FQGNSA. V lost 3 bases to trimming and J lost 4 bases; unmatched junction nucleotides: 7. In DNA form, the CDR3 reads TGTGCCAGCAGCTTCACGAGCGGGGGGGCATCAGATACGCAGTATTTT. This encodes CASSFTSGGASDTQYF.

This clonotype appeared many times. V usage is TRBV12-3 or TRBV12-4 and J usage is TRBJ2-2; D is uncertain. The germline V and J ends were trimmed by 3 bases and 0 bases, with 11 bases remaining between them. The CDR3 has 16 residues. DNA for the CDR3: TGTGCCAGCAGTTTTTTTTCACCCGCGAACACCGGGGAGCTGTTTTTT. Encoded protein: CASSFFSPANTGELFF.

Many counts were recorded for this clonotype. The gene calls are TRBV7-2 and TRBJ2-3; D perhaps matches TRBD2 (7 bases). Per germline, CDR1 SGHTA and CDR2 FQGNSA. Trimming pared 3 bases from V and 4 bases from J, leaving 17 bases between. This CDR3 region has 16 residues. The CDR3 DNA reads as TGTGCCAGCAGCTTGGGTCCGGGGGGCACGGCAGATACGCAGTATTTT. Translated, it gives CASSLGPGGTADTQYF.

This clonotype showed up many times. The chain couples TRBV5-6 to TRBJ2-2; D unresolved. The length of the CDR3 is 15 residues. Germline V gene sequence: CDR1 SGHDT, CDR2 YYEEEE. Trimming pared 2 bases from V and 0 bases from J, leaving 8 bases between. The CDR3 coding sequence is TGTGCCAGCAGCTTAGACCCTCCGAACACCGGGGAGCTGTTTTTT. This gives the protein CASSLDPPNTGELFF.

This clonotype showed up many times. The CDR3 sequence: CASSQDLSGGNQPQHF. Written as DNA, the CDR3 is TGCGCCAGCAGCCAAGACTTATCAGGGGGGAATCAGCCCCAGCATTTT. This chain links TRBV4-3 with TRBJ1-5; 7 nucleotides align to TRBD1. V shed 0 bases and J 4 bases; nucleotides not matched to a gene: 6. The V gene's germline CDR1 is LGHNA and CDR2 YSLEER. The CDR3 loop spans 16 amino acids.

This clonotype appeared many times. The chain combines TRBV6-2 or TRBV6-3 with TRBJ2-2; TRBD2 aligns across 10 bases. The V gene end was trimmed by 2 bases and the J gene end by 3 bases; junction bases not matched to a gene: 6. There are 17 residues in the CDR3. Germline V lookup: CDR1 MNHEY, CDR2 SVGEGT. The chain's CDR3 is CASSYHGSGGYTGELFF. The DNA of the CDR3 is TGTGCCAGCAGTTACCATGGTAGCGGGGGGTACACCGGGGAGCTGTTTTTT.

V is TRBV29-1 and J is TRBJ2-7; 9 positions agree with TRBD1. The CDR3 has 14 amino acids. Germline CDR1 is SQVTM and CDR2 is ANQGSEA. V gave up 3 bases and J gave up 4 bases; unmatched junction bases: 7. DNA of the CDR3: TGCAGCGTTGACACGGGACAGGGAAATTACGAGCAGTACTTC. Translation gives CSVDTGQGNYEQYF.

Many counts were recorded for this clonotype. This chain uses TRBV20-1 with TRBJ2-1; 10 nucleotides agree with TRBD2. Germline CDR1 is DFQATT and CDR2 is SNEGSKA (reference sequence). This CDR3 has 15 amino acids. V gave up 6 bases and J gave up 1 base; unmatched junction bases: 6. CDR3 protein: CSALSGGRSYNEQFF. Here the CDR3 DNA reads TGCAGTGCCCTTAGCGGGGGGAGATCCTACAATGAGCAGTTCTTC.

This clonotype was recorded many times. The chain employs TRBV30 and TRBJ1-1; no definite D call. The ends were cut back, 1 base at V and 1 base at J, with 7 bases in the middle. From germline, CDR1 is GTSNPN and CDR2 SVGIG (reference sequence). CDR3 length equals 13 residues. CDR3 coding DNA: TGTGCCTGGAGTGCGGCGTGGAACACTGAAGCTTTCTTT. Encoded protein: CAWSAAWNTEAFF. The whole variable domain, filled in from reference TRBV30 and TRBJ1-1, reads SQTIHQWPATLVQPVGSPLSLECTVEGTSNPNLYWYRQAAGRGLQLLFYSVGIGQISSEVPQNLSASRPQDRQFILSSKKLLLSDSGFYLCAWSAAWNTEAFFGQGTRLTVV.

This clonotype appeared a few times. The genes are TRBV28 and TRBJ2-3; TRBD2 agrees at 7 bases. Germline V gene data show CDR1 as MDHEN and CDR2 as SYDVKM. Unmatched junction bases numbered 14, after V lost 1 base and J lost 4 bases. CDR3 length equals 18 residues. Here the CDR3 DNA reads TGTGCCAGCAGTTTATCCCCTTATCCAGCGGGGAAGTCAGATACGCAGTATTTT. Translating gives CASSLSPYPAGKSDTQYF.

This clonotype appeared many times. The chain combines TRBV6-2 or TRBV6-3 with TRBJ2-7; tentatively, D is TRBD2 (5 bases). Trimming stripped 7 bases from V and 0 bases from J, with 10 bases between. The CDR3 runs to 13 residues. From germline, CDR1 is MNHEY and CDR2 SVGEGT. CDR3 loop: CASTRVASYEQYF. The CDR3 DNA reads as TGTGCCAGCACGCGGGTGGCCTCCTACGAGCAGTACTTC.

This clonotype was observed a few times. J is TRBJ2-7 and V is TRBV20-1; 13 nucleotides match TRBD2. The CDR3 covers 16 residues. From germline, CDR1 is DFQATT and CDR2 SNEGSKA (reference sequence). V dropped 3 bases and J dropped 3; count of bases not matched to a gene: 8. CDR3 in amino acids: CSASPTSGGPHYEQYF. The CDR3 nucleotides read TGCAGTGCTAGCCCGACTAGCGGGGGGCCCCACTACGAGCAGTACTTC.

This clonotype was counted ten times or more. J is TRBJ1-1 and V is TRBV7-2, with D perhaps matching TRBD1 (6 bases). The germline V and J ends were trimmed by 3 bases and 1 base, with 9 bases remaining between them. The CDR3 is 14 residues long. From germline, CDR1 is SGHTA and CDR2 FQGNSA. The CDR3 protein is CASSFTGQNTEAFF. The CDR3, as DNA: TGTGCCAGCAGCTTTACGGGACAGAACACTGAAGCTTTCTTT.

This clonotype was found many times. The V and J genes are TRBV4-3 and TRBJ2-1; 7 nucleotides agree with TRBD1. The germline V gene encodes CDR1 LGHNA and CDR2 YSLEER. V shed 8 bases, J shed 7 bases, and the junction held 14 bases outside the gene matches. The CDR3 extends over 15 amino acids. In DNA form, the CDR3 reads TGCGCCAGCGCCAGAGGGGGCTCAGGTGGAAATGAGCAGTTCTTC. It yields the protein CASARGGSGGNEQFF.

This clonotype was observed many times. The rearrangement joins TRBV20-1 to TRBJ1-2; no reliable D call. The CDR3 has 13 amino acids. Germline CDR1 and CDR2: DFQATT and SNEGSKA (reference sequence). Trimming took off 0 bases at V and 8 bases at J, with 13 bases between the two ends. CDR3 residues: CSARDSRGMGYTF. CDR3 sequence (DNA): TGCAGTGCTAGAGATTCCCGTGGGATGGGCTACACCTTC.

In its sample, this clonotype was seen many times. The chain uses TRBV7-2 and TRBJ2-1, with D possibly being TRBD2 (6 bases). Trimming stripped 4 bases from V and 11 bases from J, with 9 bases between. The CDR3 extends over 11 amino acids. In germline, CDR1 is SGHTA, CDR2 FQGNSA. CDR3 sequence (DNA): TGTGCCAGCAGCTACGGGAGTCAGCAGTTCTTC. Translation gives CASSYGSQQFF.

This clonotype was found a few times. The gene calls are TRBV30 and TRBJ1-1; 9 bases map to TRBD1. The CDR3 length is 13 residues. After removal of 4 bases from V and 11 bases from J, the junction contained 11 bases not matched to a gene. Germline V CDR1 and CDR2: GTSNPN, SVGIG (reference sequence). The CDR3 is CAWTSTGGIGAFF. The CDR3 nucleotides read TGTGCCTGGACCTCGACAGGGGGGATCGGGGCTTTCTTT.

The sample holds many counts of this clonotype. J is TRBJ2-7 and V is TRBV7-2, with D unclear. V was shortened by 0 bases and J by 4 bases, with 13 bases between the two germline ends. CDR1 and CDR2 (germline): SGHTA, FQGNSA. The CDR3 is made up of 15 amino acids. The CDR3 spells CASSLASIAGYEQYF. CDR3 nucleotides: TGTGCCAGCAGCTTAGCGTCAATAGCTGGTTACGAGCAGTACTTC.

The sample holds many counts of this clonotype. The J gene is TRBJ1-1, the V gene TRBV7-2, with D uncertain. Germline CDR1 is SGHTA and CDR2 is FQGNSA. Trimming removed 5 bases at V and 1 base at J, with 17 bases between. The CDR3 extends over 16 amino acids. CDR3 region: CASSPSGHTENTEAFF. CDR3 nucleotides: TGTGCCAGCAGCCCCTCCGGGCACACAGAGAACACTGAAGCTTTCTTT.

The sample holds many counts of this clonotype. The chain recombines TRBV6-2 or TRBV6-3 with TRBJ1-5, with a tentative D call TRBD1 (6 bases). Germline CDR1 is MNHEY and CDR2 is SVGEGT. The CDR3 totals 15 residues. Between the trimmed V and J ends, which lost 7 bases and 5 bases, there was a span of 18 bases. The CDR3 spells CASTDPTGSDQPQHF. The CDR3 nucleotides read TGTGCCAGCACCGATCCGACAGGTTCCGATCAGCCCCAGCATTTT.

This clonotype was seen many times. The gene calls are TRBV6-2 or TRBV6-3 and TRBJ1-1, with TRBD1 identical over 9 bases. Trimming at V came to 6 bases and at J to 0 bases, leaving 8 bases not matched to a gene. This CDR3 has 16 amino acids. Germline assignment: CDR1 MNHEY and CDR2 SVGEGT. This CDR3 is CASSRPGTGLNTEAFF. CDR3 coding DNA: TGTGCCAGCAGCCGTCCCGGGACAGGGTTGAACACTGAAGCTTTCTTT.

In its sample, this clonotype was seen many times. The chain recombines TRBV12-3 or TRBV12-4 with TRBJ2-1; D is unresolved. This CDR3 is 13 amino acids long. The V end lost 6 bases, the J end lost 4 bases, and 10 bases lay between the germline ends. This chain's CDR3 is CASSSAAYNEQFF. CDR3 DNA: TGTGCCAGCAGCTCAGCAGCTTACAATGAGCAGTTCTTC.

The chain combines TRBV29-1 with TRBJ2-1, with D maybe TRBD2 (5 bases). The CDR3 is 14 amino acids. Germline V gene data show CDR1 as SQVTM and CDR2 as ANQGSEA. The V end was cut by 7 bases, the J end by 3 bases, with 16 bases between. CDR3 sequence reads: CSAGSGMVYNEQFF. The CDR3 DNA reads as TGCAGCGCCGGATCCGGGATGGTCTACAATGAGCAGTTCTTC.

This clonotype was seen many times. This chain connects TRBV6-5 to TRBJ2-3; 9 bases agree with TRBD2. The V segment lost 2 bases and the J segment 6 bases; nucleotides outside the gene matches: 9. The CDR3 is 16 amino acids. Germline V lookup: CDR1 MNHEY, CDR2 SVGAGI. In DNA, the CDR3 is TGTGCCAGCAGTTACGGACGCGGGGGGGCCAGGGATACGCAGTATTTT. This sequence encodes CASSYGRGGARDTQYF.

This clonotype came up many times. The V gene is TRBV12-3 or TRBV12-4, the J gene TRBJ1-4; possible D gene TRBD1, 6 bases. Trimming stripped 3 bases from V and 7 bases from J, with 12 bases between. This CDR3 region has 14 residues. The CDR3 here is CASSLSQGGEKLFF. In DNA form, the CDR3 reads TGTGCCAGCAGTTTGTCACAGGGAGGTGAAAAACTGTTTTTT.

This clonotype showed up many times. The chain couples TRBV20-1 to TRBJ1-5; 7 bases are shared with TRBD1. V was pared by 6 bases and J by 1 base, with 6 bases of the junction left unmatched. The CDR3 sequence is 14 residues long. Germline CDR1 is DFQATT and CDR2 is SNEGSKA (reference sequence). CDR3 in DNA: TGCAGTGCGCGGGGACAGTCCAGCAATCAGCCCCAGCATTTT. It translates to CSARGQSSNQPQHF.

This clonotype showed up many times. The chain uses TRBV7-2 and TRBJ1-6, with D possibly TRBD1 on 5 matching bases. The V end was cut by 3 bases, the J end by 10 bases, with 13 bases between. The CDR3 contains 14 residues. Germline-derived CDR1 and CDR2 are SGHTA and FQGNSA. CDR3 in DNA: TGTGCCAGCAGCTTGAGGCAGGGAGGATCACCCCTCCACTTT. Protein: CASSLRQGGSPLHF.

This clonotype was detected many times. This chain uses TRBV28 with TRBJ2-5; 8 bases line up with TRBD2. Germline V gene sequence: CDR1 MDHEN, CDR2 SYDVKM. V was clipped by 5 bases and J by 2 bases; unmatched bases: 10. The CDR3 has 16 amino acids. CDR3 DNA sequence: TGTGCCAGCAGTCAAGGGGCGGGGGGCCTTCAAGAGACCCAGTACTTC. Translating gives CASSQGAGGLQETQYF.